The 8 T cell receptor beta chains presented below share a single source sample, sequenced in a study of blood T cell repertoires in COVID-19. Repertoires were generated with immunoSEQ multiplex PCR, while TCRdb's copy carries only in-frame clones and drops some. The profile covers over 300,000 clones, with about nine tenths appearing a single time and 10% taken by the ten largest. Material: PBMCs or T cells enriched from blood (not recorded which). The source of these receptors is a woman in her late teens or twenties who had recovered from COVID-19.

The chain links TRBV7-2 to TRBJ2-7; no definite D call. This CDR3 spans 12 amino acids. With 2 bases removed from V and 5 bases from J, the gap between germline ends came to 7 bases. CDR1 and CDR2 (germline): SGHTA, FQGNSA. CDR3 residues: CASSLIDNEQYF. Here the CDR3 DNA reads TGTGCCAGCAGCTTAATAGATAACGAGCAGTACTTC.

In nucleotides, the CDR3 is TGTGCCAGCAGTTACACAGGGGGCCCTAACAATGAGCAGTTCTTC. Protein sequence: CASSYTGGPNNEQFF. The J gene is TRBJ2-1, the V gene TRBV6-5; TRBD1 matches 9 bases. Germline CDR1 MNHEY, CDR2 SVGAGI. Trimming removed 2 bases from V and 5 bases from J; junction bases left unmatched: 4. This CDR3 contains 15 residues.

V is TRBV18 and J is TRBJ1-6; D call uncertain. This CDR3 is built from 15 residues. Trimming removed 2 bases from V and 9 bases from J, with 14 bases in between. Germline lookup yields CDR1 KGHSH and CDR2 LQKENI. The CDR3 sequence: CASSPAGIVGSPLHF. In DNA form, the CDR3 reads TGTGCCAGCTCACCAGCGGGGATTGTCGGTTCACCCCTCCACTTT.

The chain combines TRBV29-1 with TRBJ1-5; TRBD1 might be the D (5 bases). V lost 2 bases to trimming and J lost 2 bases, with 10 bases between them. The CDR3 contains 14 residues. Germline CDR1 and CDR2: SQVTM and ANQGSEA. CDR3 nucleotides: TGCAGCGTTGAAACAGGTGTAGGCAATCAGCCCCAGCATTTT. This sequence encodes CSVETGVGNQPQHF.

This clone turned up a few times. The DNA of the CDR3 is TGTGCCAGTAGTCAGGGCCGCTACGAGCAGTACTTC. Protein sequence: CASSQGRYEQYF. J is TRBJ2-7 and V is TRBV19; D possibly corresponds to TRBD1 (5 bases). This CDR3 has 12 amino acids. The V gene lost 5 bases and the J gene lost 3 bases, with 8 bases spanning the gap. Germline CDR1 LNHDA, CDR2 SQIVND (reference sequence).

Remarks on this clone: Germline is not matched at one junction end, which may reflect a read error. The V call is TRBV7-7, the J call TRBJ1-4; 7 bases fit TRBD1. This CDR3 has 15 residues. Per germline, CDR1 SSHAT and CDR2 FNYEAQ (reference sequence). The CDR3 loop reads CASSSYRDSNEKLFF. For the CDR3, the DNA is TGTGCTAGCAGCTCGTACCGGGACAGTAATGAAAAACTGTTTTTT. The full variable domain, with the rest looked up from reference TRBV7-7 and TRBJ1-4, is GAGVSQSPRYKVTKRGQDVTLRCDPISSHATLYWYQQALGQGPEFLTYFNYEAQPDKSGLPSDRFSAERPEGSISTLTIQRTEQRDSAMYRCASSSYRDSNEKLFFGSGTQLSVL.

V usage is TRBV5-1 and J usage is TRBJ2-7; TRBD2 matches at 11 bases. The length of the CDR3 is 15 residues. Germline-derived CDR1 and CDR2 are SGHRS and YFSETQ. Trimming at V came to 4 bases and at J to 2 bases, leaving 5 bases not matched to a gene. The CDR3, as DNA: TGCGCCAGCAGCCTGGGACTAGCGGATACCTACGAGCAGTACTTC. Translating gives CASSLGLADTYEQYF.

This chain connects TRBV5-1 to TRBJ2-7, with 7 bases matching TRBD1. The CDR3 is 15 amino acids. After removal of 0 bases from V and 2 bases from J, the junction contained 5 bases not matched to a gene. Per germline, CDR1 SGHRS and CDR2 YFSETQ. The CDR3 DNA sequence: TGCGCCAGCAGCTTGGGACAGGGCTTAGCCTACGAGCAGTACTTC. This codes for CASSLGQGLAYEQYF.